These 18 T cell receptor beta chains were sequenced from one sample in a study of T cells in Graves' hyperthyroidism and ophthalmopathy. It was RNA transcripts that yielded the amplified TCR beta CDR3 regions. The HTBI primer set drove a first-round RT-PCR of the TCR CDR3. TCRdb re-called the multiplex PCR reads through MiXCR, storing one row per CDR3 protein. The data show about 710,000 distinct CDR3 sequences, with over 15% seen just once and under 9.5% held by the top ten. Sequencing was performed on blood. The receptors shown here come from a man aged 18 to 35 with Graves' hyperthyroidism.

This clonotype was seen ten or more times. The rearrangement uses TRBV7-7 and TRBJ2-1, with 11 bases aligning to TRBD2. The V gene's germline CDR1 is SSHAT and CDR2 FNYEAQ (reference sequence). There are 15 residues in the CDR3. V shed 0 bases and J 10 bases; nucleotides not matched to a gene: 5. The CDR3 loop is CASSLALAGVTEQFF. The CDR3 DNA reads TGTGCCAGCAGCTTAGCACTAGCGGGAGTCACCGAGCAGTTCTTC.

J is TRBJ2-5 and V is TRBV5-1; possibly TRBD1 for D (5 bases). Germline loops: CDR1 SGHRS, CDR2 YFSETQ. This CDR3 region has 15 residues. Trimming took 5 bases from V and 2 from J, leaving 16 bases between them. The CDR3 loop is CASSLTGSLQETQYF. The CDR3 nucleotides are TGCGCCAGCAGTCTTACAGGATCCCTTCAAGAGACCCAGTACTTC.

The chain carries TRBV29-1 and TRBJ2-1, with 11 bases that match TRBD2. The V and J ends lost 6 bases and 6 bases, in that order; junction bases with no gene match: 13. The CDR3 is 16 amino acids. Germline CDR1 SQVTM, CDR2 ANQGSEA. CDR3 nucleotides: TGCAGCGTGAAAAACACCGGGACTAGCGGATTCAATGAGCAGTTCTTC. As protein: CSVKNTGTSGFNEQFF.

In its sample, this clonotype was seen many times. J is TRBJ2-5 and V is TRBV28, with 7 bases aligning to TRBD2. V shed 0 bases, J shed 2 bases, and the junction held 12 bases outside the gene matches. The CDR3 loop spans 18 amino acids. In germline, CDR1 is MDHEN, CDR2 SYDVKM. DNA of the CDR3: TGTGCCAGCAGTTTATGGGACCTGGTGGGGGGGGATCAAGAGACCCAGTACTTC. Its protein is CASSLWDLVGGDQETQYF.

This clonotype was seen only a few times. The V call is TRBV6-5, the J call TRBJ2-4; 14 bases map to TRBD2. CDR3 length: 19 amino acids. Germline V lookup: CDR1 MNHEY, CDR2 SVGAGI. Trimming removed 7 bases from V and 6 bases from J; junction bases left unmatched: 17. The CDR3 DNA reads TGTGCCAGCACTTGGAGGAACAGGCAGACTAGCGGGAGGGCAAACATTCAGTACTTC. This sequence encodes CASTWRNRQTSGRANIQYF.

This clonotype was counted many times. The chain combines TRBV11-3 with TRBJ2-1; TRBD2 matches 8 bases. The CDR3 totals 17 residues. V shed 2 bases, J shed 1 base, and the junction held 7 bases outside the gene matches. Germline assignment: CDR1 SGHNT and CDR2 YENEEA. CDR3: CASSLSPAGASYNEQFF. Here the CDR3 DNA reads TGTGCCAGCAGCTTATCCCCAGCGGGAGCATCCTACAATGAGCAGTTCTTC.

In this sample, this clonotype turned up once. Possible read error: a much larger clone is one base away. The chain carries TRBV11-3 and TRBJ2-1; 9 bases line up with TRBD2. Germline V gene sequence: CDR1 SGHNT, CDR2 YENEEA. The CDR3 runs to 15 residues. As DNA, the CDR3 is TGTGCCAGCAGCCGGGGACTAGCTGCCGTCAATGAGCAGCTCTTC. This gives the protein CASSRGLAAVNEQLF.

In this sample, this clonotype turned up many times. V is TRBV5-1 and J is TRBJ2-1; D perhaps matches TRBD2 (5 bases). V dropped 4 bases and J dropped 8 bases, with 19 bases sitting between them. CDR1 is SGHRS, CDR2 YFSETQ, per germline. The CDR3 has 15 amino acids. The CDR3 sequence: CASSPEDPRVDEQFF. The CDR3 DNA reads TGCGCCAGCAGCCCGGAGGACCCGCGGGTAGATGAGCAGTTCTTC. Based on the CDR3 plus reference TRBV5-1 and TRBJ2-1, the full variable domain is KAGVTQTPRYLIKTRGQQVTLSCSPISGHRSVSWYQQTPGQGLQFLFEYFSETQRNKGNFPGRFSGRQFSNSRSEMNVSTLELGDSALYLCASSPEDPRVDEQFFGPGTRLTVL.

This rearrangement joins TRBV12-3 or TRBV12-4 to TRBJ2-7; 11 bases agree with TRBD2. The CDR3 consists of 15 residues. V was pared by 2 bases and J by 3 bases, with 3 bases of the junction left unmatched. CDR3 residues: CASSLTSGGLYEQYF. The CDR3 DNA follows: TGTGCCAGCAGTTTAACTAGCGGGGGACTCTACGAGCAGTACTTC.

The chain recombines TRBV20-1 with TRBJ2-3, with D unresolved. Germline CDR1 DFQATT, CDR2 SNEGSKA (reference sequence). V lost 3 bases, J lost 0 bases, and 16 bases lay in between. CDR3 size: 16 residues. As DNA, the CDR3 is TGCAGTGCTAGTGCCATTAAACTCATAAGCACAGATACGCAGTATTTT. This gives the protein CSASAIKLISTDTQYF.

This clonotype was detected ten times or more. This chain links TRBV11-2 with TRBJ2-7; the D gene is possibly TRBD1 (5 bases). Germline V gives CDR1 SGHAT, CDR2 FQNNGV. This CDR3 comprises 14 residues. Between the trimmed V and J ends, which lost 1 base and 4 bases, there was a span of 11 bases. DNA for the CDR3: TGTGCCAGCAGCTTAGTCGACAGCCTATACGAGCAGTACTTC. It codes for CASSLVDSLYEQYF.

This chain connects TRBV25-1 to TRBJ1-3; D gene ambiguous. Deletions cut 5 bases from V and 0 bases from J, with 11 bases between. Germline V gives CDR1 MGHDK, CDR2 SYGVNS. The CDR3 is 15 residues long. CDR3 protein: CASSLGRFSGNTIYF. In DNA, the CDR3 is TGTGCCAGCAGTCTCGGACGGTTCTCTGGAAACACCATATATTTT.

At least ten counts were recorded for this clonotype. CDR3 DNA sequence: TGTGCCAGCAGTCCCACGGCAGGCCGTAGCTCCTATAATTCACCCCTCCACTTT. This codes for CASSPTAGRSSYNSPLHF. V and J are TRBV28 and TRBJ1-6; unclear D gene. CDR1 MDHEN and CDR2 SYDVKM come from the germline V gene. The length of the CDR3 is 18 residues. Trimming shortened V by 5 bases and J by 0 bases, and 17 bases separated the two germline ends. The full variable domain, in which reference TRBV28 and TRBJ1-6 provide the parts outside the CDR3, is DVKVTQSSRYLVKRTGEKVFLECVQDMDHENMFWYRQDPGLGLRLIYFSYDVKMKEKGDIPEGYSVSREKKERFSLILESASTNQTSMYLCASSPTAGRSSYNSPLHFGNGTRLTVT.

This clonotype has just a few counts. V usage is TRBV2 and J usage is TRBJ2-1; no reliable D call. Germline V gives CDR1 SNHLY, CDR2 FYNNEI. The CDR3 consists of 12 residues. V was clipped by 6 bases and J by 2 bases, with 5 bases between them. The CDR3 DNA follows: TGTGCCAGCAGGAGAGCCTACAATGAGCAGTTCTTC. Its protein is CASRRAYNEQFF.

This clonotype has at least ten counts. The chain's CDR3 is CASGPGGGTDTQYF. The CDR3, as DNA: TGTGCTAGTGGCCCGGGAGGAGGCACAGATACGCAGTATTTT. The chain is built from TRBV12-5 and TRBJ2-3, with 7 bases that match TRBD2. V lost 6 bases, J lost 1 base, and 4 bases stayed unmatched. Germline CDR1 LGHNT, CDR2 FRNRAP. This CDR3 spans 14 amino acids.

This clonotype was seen repeatedly, ten times or more. The chain is built from TRBV7-2 and TRBJ2-7, with 10 bases identical to TRBD2. Germline lookup yields CDR1 SGHTA and CDR2 FQGNSA. This CDR3 spans 18 amino acids. Trimming at V came to 5 bases and at J to 3 bases, leaving 16 bases not matched to a gene. In DNA, the CDR3 is TGTGCCAGCAGCCCCCACTCAGACTCCAGCGGGAGGGACTACGAGCAGTACTTC. It yields the protein CASSPHSDSSGRDYEQYF.

This clonotype was detected ten times or more. The CDR3: CASSPRDRVVIVNYGYTF. In nucleotides, the CDR3 is TGTGCCAGCAGTCCGCGTGACAGGGTAGTAATAGTTAACTATGGCTACACCTTC. V and J are TRBV28 and TRBJ1-2; 7 bases match TRBD1. V shed 5 bases, J shed 1 base, and the junction held 16 bases outside the gene matches. The CDR3 totals 18 residues. Germline assignment: CDR1 MDHEN and CDR2 SYDVKM.

This clonotype was counted only a few times. This sequence joins TRBV6-1 and TRBJ2-2; D might be TRBD1 or TRBD2, each matching 5 bases. Trimming took 6 bases from V and 7 from J, leaving 21 bases between them. Germline V CDR1 and CDR2: MNHNS, SASEGT. The CDR3 runs to 16 residues. The CDR3 DNA sequence: TGTGCCAGCAGCACCGGAACTGGCGAGGGGATCGGGGAGCTGTTTTTT. Amino acid sequence: CASSTGTGEGIGELFF.